This TCR beta chain was identified during a study of cytomegalovirus exposure and HLA in healthy donors. Findings and caveats of the study: It was reportedly the case that the classifier diagnosed cytomegalovirus status with high specificity and sensitivity.

Of note for this clone: Its target is unknown.

The repertoire was sequenced with immunoSEQ multiplex PCR; TCRdb's copy has only in-frame clones and lacks some. The repertoire holds 65,000 or so clones, with around 96% as singletons. The CDR3 is made up of 15 amino acids. Germline loops: CDR1 MRHNA, CDR2 SNTAGT. V shed 3 bases and J shed 6 bases, with 17 bases lying between them. The receptor was isolated from a man between 18 and 29 years old in good health and CMV-seropositive. The gene calls are TRBV6-4 and TRBJ1-1; D might be TRBD1 (6 bases). The sequenced sample consisted of PBMCs. This chain's CDR3 is CASSEDGGRWAEAFF. The CDR3 nucleotides read TGTGCCAGCAGTGAAGATGGGGGCAGATGGGCTGAAGCTTTCTTT.